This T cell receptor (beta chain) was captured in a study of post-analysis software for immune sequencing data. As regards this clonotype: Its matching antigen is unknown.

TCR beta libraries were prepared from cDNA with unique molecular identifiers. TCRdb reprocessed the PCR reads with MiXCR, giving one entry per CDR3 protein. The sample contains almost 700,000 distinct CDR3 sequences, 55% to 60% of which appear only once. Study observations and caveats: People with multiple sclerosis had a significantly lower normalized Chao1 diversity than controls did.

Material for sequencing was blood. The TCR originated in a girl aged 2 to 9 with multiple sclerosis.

The CDR3 nucleotides read TGTGCCAGCAGGGGGGACGGACGACCGGGTGGCTACACCTTC. Its translation is CASRGDGRPGGYTF. V and J are TRBV2 and TRBJ1-2; possibly TRBD1 for D (5 bases). Deletions cut 6 bases from V and 7 bases from J, with 18 bases between. Per germline, CDR1 SNHLY and CDR2 FYNNEI. The CDR3 length is 14 residues.